This T cell receptor beta chain is from a study of identifying expanded T cells in peripheral blood. The CDR3 length is 16 residues. V trimming: 4 bases; J trimming: 12 bases; junction bases outside the gene matches: 16. The germline CDR1 and CDR2 sequences are SGHNT and YYREEE (reference sequence). The data were produced by immunoSEQ multiplex PCR, yet TCRdb's version contains in-frame clones alone and is incomplete. The profile shows 80,000 to 90,000 clones, 70% to 90% of them singletons. J is TRBJ2-1 and V is TRBV5-4; TRBD1 matches at 10 bases. This receptor was taken from a person between 18 and 70 years old in good health. The sequencing sample was made of blood. CDR3 nucleotide sequence: TGTGCCAGCAGCCTGGCTACCGGGACAGGGGATAGGGGGCAGTTCTTC. It encodes CASSLATGTGDRGQFF.